The 8 T cell receptor beta chains presented below share a single source sample, sequenced in a study of T cells expressing NK-cell markers. Each CDR3 protein gets one entry in TCRdb, which reprocessed the 5' RACE reads and gives no DNA. The table gives about half a million distinct CDR3 sequences; the top ten clones make up 1.4% of it. Specimen: blood T cells: a sorted CD56 or NKG2C T cell subset, CD4+ or CD8+ T cells, or bulk PBMC T cells (not recorded which). Receptor source: a woman aged 50 to 60 in good health.

The chain is built from TRBV5-1 and TRBJ2-1; TCRdb gives TRBD2 as the D gene, but with no DNA this cannot be confirmed. In germline, CDR1 is SGHRS, CDR2 YFSETQ. This CDR3 contains 20 residues. CDR3 region: CASSYTPGLAGGAPYNEQFF.

The chain combines TRBV6-4 with TRBJ2-2; TCRdb designates TRBD1, a call that cannot be tested without DNA. The germline V gene encodes CDR1 MRHNA and CDR2 SNTAGT. This CDR3 has 12 amino acids. The CDR3: CAARGTAGELFF.

This chain uses TRBV6-5 with TRBJ2-1; TCRdb indicates TRBD2, and absent DNA this call remains unverified. Germline V gene data show CDR1 as MNHEY and CDR2 as SVGAGI. The length of the CDR3 is 15 residues. The CDR3 here is CASSYSAGPLGEQFF.

This chain connects TRBV6-2 or TRBV6-3 to TRBJ1-5. The CDR3 totals 13 residues. CDR1 and CDR2 from the germline V gene are MNHEY and SVGEGT. The CDR3 sequence is CASREWSIQPQHF.

The chain has TRBV12-3 or TRBV12-4 and TRBJ2-1; TCRdb returns TRBD1, unconfirmable since there is no DNA. This CDR3 contains 13 residues. CDR3: CASLRDAYNEQFF.

The rearrangement uses TRBV20-1 and TRBJ2-5; TCRdb names TRBD2, which stays unverified in the absence of DNA. Germline loops: CDR1 DFQATT, CDR2 SNEGSKA (reference sequence). CDR3 size: 14 residues. CDR3 in amino acids: CSALSREGGETQYF.

V gene TRBV20-1 combines with J gene TRBJ2-5; the TCRdb call, TRBD2, lacks DNA for checking. In germline, CDR1 is DFQATT, CDR2 SNEGSKA (reference sequence). The CDR3 spans 14 residues. CDR3: CSALPGIRLETQYF.

This sequence joins TRBV29-1 and TRBJ1-2; TCRdb's D call, TRBD1, is unchecked because there is no DNA. The germline V gene encodes CDR1 SQVTM and CDR2 ANQGSEA. This CDR3 comprises 12 residues. The chain's CDR3 is CSEWDTDNGYTF.